Described below is a single TCR beta chain sequence and its context. Its specificity is unknown. This CDR3 is 15 amino acids long. The germline gives CDR1 SGHRS, CDR2 YFSETQ. V was clipped by 4 bases and J by 4 bases; unmatched bases: 7. Using immunoSEQ multiplex PCR, the repertoire was profiled, and TCRdb retains in-frame clones only, with some absent. The sample contains tens of thousands of clones, 75% to 80% of which appear only once. This entry is derived from a study of CD4 T cells in relation to SARS-CoV-2 and coronaviruses. Study details: PBMCs were cultured with antigen for over nine days before TCR beta sequencing. Controls used an HIV-1 Nef peptide pool or no peptide.

CD4+ T cells from unexposed donors were obtained before the COVID-19 pandemic (2011-2018). After more than eight days of culture, CD4+ T cells were isolated. Sequenced sample: CD4+ T cells from PBMCs, cultured in vitro. This clonotype was sampled from a human donor in good health. The gene calls are TRBV5-1 and TRBJ1-4; TRBD1 matches at 7 bases. CDR3 amino acids: CASSPQGSYNEKLFF. CDR3 DNA: TGCGCCAGCAGCCCACAGGGGTCCTATAATGAAAAACTGTTTTTT. The full variable domain, its missing parts supplied by reference TRBV5-1 and TRBJ1-4, is KAGVTQTPRYLIKTRGQQVTLSCSPISGHRSVSWYQQTPGQGLQFLFEYFSETQRNKGNFPGRFSGRQFSNSRSEMNVSTLELGDSALYLCASSPQGSYNEKLFFGSGTQLSVL.